This paragraph covers one T cell receptor (beta chain) sequence. These data come from a study of cytomegalovirus exposure and HLA in healthy donors. Study overall: Some 85 million unique TCRs from HLA-typed donors were held in an early data release.

The PCR was carried out with 60 Vbeta primers and 13 Jbeta primers. The table came from immunoSEQ multiplex PCR; TCRdb's copy has only in-frame clones and leaves some out. The sample comprises 150,000 to 200,000 clones, 77% of which are singletons, and about 1.5% rests with the top ten. Germline V gives CDR1 SEHNR, CDR2 FQNEAQ (reference sequence). The trim removed 6 bases at V and 0 bases at J, leaving 5 bases unmatched. The CDR3 runs to 14 residues. This receptor was obtained from a woman in her thirties in good health and CMV-seronegative. Sequencing used PBMCs. The chain has TRBV7-9 and TRBJ2-7; 7 positions agree with TRBD1. This CDR3 is CASSDRASSYEQYF. As DNA, the CDR3 is TGTGCCAGCAGTGACAGGGCTAGCTCCTACGAGCAGTACTTC.